Listed below are T cell receptor beta chains from one sample, sequenced in a study of T cell responses to AZD1222 COVID-19 vaccine. Sequencing used immunoSEQ multiplex PCR; TCRdb keeps in-frame clones, though not all of them. The sample lists fewer than 150,000 clones; around nine tenths were seen once. This sample comprised peripheral blood, obtained 28 days after the second AZD1222 dose. The receptors originated from an adult who received the AZD1222 COVID-19 vaccine. Both conserved end residues are part of each CDR3. D genes are given only for firm matches. The size entry is marked missing in some rows and otherwise reads once, few, many or a size class.

cdr3_nt: TGTGCCAGCAGCTTACAGGGATCGCACACTGAAGCTTTCTTT
cdr3_aa: CASSLQGSHTEAFF
clone_size: .
j_call: TRBJ1-1
v_call: TRBV5-4
d_call: .

cdr3_nt: TGTGCCAGCAGCTTAGTCCGGGGGGCCGGGGAGCTGTTTTTT
cdr3_aa: CASSLVRGAGELFF
clone_size: .
j_call: TRBJ2-2
v_call: TRBV11-2
d_call: TRBD2

cdr3_nt: TGCAGCATTTCTCAGGACAGGGTTAGCACAGATACGCAGTATTTT
cdr3_aa: CSISQDRVSTDTQYF
clone_size: .
j_call: TRBJ2-3
v_call: TRBV29-1
d_call: TRBD1

cdr3_nt: TGTGCCACCAGCAGAGATCGTAGTAATGAGCAGTTCTTC
cdr3_aa: CATSRDRSNEQFF
clone_size: .
j_call: TRBJ2-1
v_call: TRBV15
d_call: .

cdr3_nt: TGTGCCAGCAGTTTTCCAAGGGACAGGGAGAGGACTGAAGCTTTCTTT
cdr3_aa: CASSFPRDRERTEAFF
clone_size: .
j_call: TRBJ1-1
v_call: TRBV28
d_call: TRBD1

cdr3_nt: TGTGCCAGCAGCCAAGACTCCGGGCAGAATGAAAAACTGTTTTTT
cdr3_aa: CASSQDSGQNEKLFF
clone_size: .
j_call: TRBJ1-4
v_call: TRBV3-1/TRBV3-2
d_call: .

cdr3_nt: TGTGCCAGCAGTGAGTCGAGAGCCTACCTCAAAGAGCAGTACTTC
cdr3_aa: CASSESRAYLKEQYF
clone_size: few
j_call: TRBJ2-7
v_call: TRBV28
d_call: .

cdr3_nt: TGTGCCAGTAGTCCCAGCGATGCCGCGACTAGCGGCGCAGATACGCAGTATTTT
cdr3_aa: CASSPSDAATSGADTQYF
clone_size: .
j_call: TRBJ2-3
v_call: TRBV19
d_call: TRBD2

cdr3_nt: TGTGCCACCAGTGAAGACGGGAGGACCCTCATCAATGAGCAGTTCTTC
cdr3_aa: CATSEDGRTLINEQFF
clone_size: once
j_call: TRBJ2-1
v_call: TRBV24-1
d_call: TRBD2

cdr3_nt: TGTGCCAGCAGCTTAGGCCCAGACGGCTATGGCTACACCTTC
cdr3_aa: CASSLGPDGYGYTF
clone_size: .
j_call: TRBJ1-2
v_call: TRBV7-2
d_call: .

cdr3_nt: TGTGCCATCAGTCACGACACTGAAGCTTTCTTT
cdr3_aa: CAISHDTEAFF
clone_size: .
j_call: TRBJ1-1
v_call: TRBV10-3
d_call: .

cdr3_nt: TGTGCCAGCAGTACGTGGGGACAGCCCCAGCATTTT
cdr3_aa: CASSTWGQPQHF
clone_size: .
j_call: TRBJ1-5
v_call: TRBV12-3/TRBV12-4
d_call: .

cdr3_nt: TGTGCCAGCAGCTTGCAGCCTCGGACGAATCAGCCCCAGCATTTT
cdr3_aa: CASSLQPRTNQPQHF
clone_size: .
j_call: TRBJ1-5
v_call: TRBV5-5
d_call: .

cdr3_nt: TGTGCCAGCAGATTGCGGACAGGGGGGAACACCGGGGAGCTGTTTTTT
cdr3_aa: CASRLRTGGNTGELFF
clone_size: .
j_call: TRBJ2-2
v_call: TRBV28
d_call: TRBD1

cdr3_nt: TGCGCCAGCAGCCGAAATCCGGGACAGAGTAATGAAAAACTGTTTTTT
cdr3_aa: CASSRNPGQSNEKLFF
clone_size: .
j_call: TRBJ1-4
v_call: TRBV4-1
d_call: TRBD1

cdr3_nt: TGTGCCAGCAGTTTTCTCACTAGCACCGGGGAGCTGTTTTTT
cdr3_aa: CASSFLTSTGELFF
clone_size: .
j_call: TRBJ2-2
v_call: TRBV28
d_call: .

cdr3_nt: TGTGCCAGCAGCTACGATAGGGACTATGGCTACACCTTC
cdr3_aa: CASSYDRDYGYTF
clone_size: once
j_call: TRBJ1-2
v_call: TRBV4-2
d_call: .

cdr3_nt: TGTGCCAGCAGTTCCCCATTGTGGGGTACCTACAATGAGCAGTTCTTC
cdr3_aa: CASSSPLWGTYNEQFF
clone_size: .
j_call: TRBJ2-1
v_call: TRBV28
d_call: .

cdr3_nt: TGTGCCAGCAGCCAACAGGGGGCAAAGGCTTTCTTT
cdr3_aa: CASSQQGAKAFF
clone_size: .
j_call: TRBJ1-1
v_call: TRBV4-2
d_call: TRBD1

cdr3_nt: TGTGCCAGCAGCCCGCGAAACAATGAGCAGTTCTTC
cdr3_aa: CASSPRNNEQFF
clone_size: .
j_call: TRBJ2-1
v_call: TRBV11-2
d_call: .

cdr3_nt: TGTGCCAGCAGTCCCGCGGGGCCCCAGCATTTT
cdr3_aa: CASSPAGPQHF
clone_size: .
j_call: TRBJ1-5
v_call: TRBV6-6
d_call: .

cdr3_nt: TGTGCCAGCAGCCCAGAGACAGGGAGGGCCTCCTACAATGAGCAGTTCTTC
cdr3_aa: CASSPETGRASYNEQFF
clone_size: .
j_call: TRBJ2-1
v_call: TRBV4-2
d_call: .

cdr3_nt: TGTGCCAGCAGCCTTCGACAGGGTCTGGGCACCATATATTTT
cdr3_aa: CASSLRQGLGTIYF
clone_size: .
j_call: TRBJ1-3
v_call: TRBV11-2
d_call: TRBD1

cdr3_nt: TGTGCCAGCAGTTTAGAGACTAACTATGGCTACACCTTC
cdr3_aa: CASSLETNYGYTF
clone_size: .
j_call: TRBJ1-2
v_call: TRBV12-3/TRBV12-4
d_call: .

cdr3_nt: TGCGCCAGCAGGACTAGCGGGGTTAACAATGAGCAGTTCTTC
cdr3_aa: CASRTSGVNNEQFF
clone_size: .
j_call: TRBJ2-1
v_call: TRBV10-2
d_call: TRBD2

cdr3_nt: TGCGCCAGCAGCCCTAGACAGGGTCTGTACAATGAGCAGTTCTTC
cdr3_aa: CASSPRQGLYNEQFF
clone_size: few
j_call: TRBJ2-1
v_call: TRBV5-1
d_call: TRBD1

cdr3_nt: TGTGCCAGCAGCTTAGGGGGGGGCGGTGCTGAAGCTTTCTTT
cdr3_aa: CASSLGGGGAEAFF
clone_size: .
j_call: TRBJ1-1
v_call: TRBV11-2
d_call: .

cdr3_nt: TGCGCCAGCAGACTTAATACAGGGAATGGCGGGGAGCTGTTTTTT
cdr3_aa: CASRLNTGNGGELFF
clone_size: .
j_call: TRBJ2-2
v_call: TRBV5-1
d_call: .

cdr3_nt: TGTGCCAGCAGTTTTCAGGGGCACCAGCCCCAGCATTTT
cdr3_aa: CASSFQGHQPQHF
clone_size: .
j_call: TRBJ1-5
v_call: TRBV12-3/TRBV12-4
d_call: .

cdr3_nt: TGCAGCGTTGCAGCCCCTTTTTACAATGAGCAGTTCTTC
cdr3_aa: CSVAAPFYNEQFF
clone_size: .
j_call: TRBJ2-1
v_call: TRBV29-1
d_call: .

cdr3_nt: TGCGCCAGCAGCCAAGATCTTACAGGGGGTCAGCCCCAGCATTTT
cdr3_aa: CASSQDLTGGQPQHF
clone_size: once
j_call: TRBJ1-5
v_call: TRBV4-3
d_call: TRBD1

cdr3_nt: TGTGCCACCAGCAGAGTTTGGGCGGAGAATTCACCCCTCCACTTT
cdr3_aa: CATSRVWAENSPLHF
clone_size: few
j_call: TRBJ1-6
v_call: TRBV15
d_call: .

cdr3_nt: TGTGCCAGCAGTCATAACAATGAGCAGTTCTTC
cdr3_aa: CASSHNNEQFF
clone_size: .
j_call: TRBJ2-1
v_call: TRBV6-6
d_call: .

cdr3_nt: TGTGCCAGCTCATCGACAGGGAACACTGAAGCTTTCTTT
cdr3_aa: CASSSTGNTEAFF
clone_size: once
j_call: TRBJ1-1
v_call: TRBV18
d_call: .

cdr3_nt: TGTGCCAGCAGCCCTCTAGCGGGAATGACCAATGAGCAGTTCTTC
cdr3_aa: CASSPLAGMTNEQFF
clone_size: .
j_call: TRBJ2-1
v_call: TRBV7-2
d_call: TRBD2

cdr3_nt: TGCGCCAGCAGCTTGGGACAGGGAGTGAACGAGCAGTACTTC
cdr3_aa: CASSLGQGVNEQYF
clone_size: .
j_call: TRBJ2-7
v_call: TRBV5-1
d_call: TRBD1

cdr3_nt: TGCGCCAGCAGCCAAGGAGGGCCTGGAAACACCATATATTTT
cdr3_aa: CASSQGGPGNTIYF
clone_size: .
j_call: TRBJ1-3
v_call: TRBV5-1
d_call: .

cdr3_nt: TGTGCCAGCAGCTTGTGGGATCAGCCCCAGCATTTT
cdr3_aa: CASSLWDQPQHF
clone_size: .
j_call: TRBJ1-5
v_call: TRBV5-5
d_call: .

cdr3_nt: TGTGCCAGCAGTGAAGCAGGACTTTTAACGCAGTATTTT
cdr3_aa: CASSEAGLLTQYF
clone_size: few
j_call: TRBJ2-3
v_call: TRBV6-1
d_call: .

cdr3_nt: TGTGCCAGCAGTTGGACAGGGGGCACTAAGACCCAGTACTTC
cdr3_aa: CASSWTGGTKTQYF
clone_size: .
j_call: TRBJ2-5
v_call: TRBV6-2/TRBV6-3
d_call: TRBD1

cdr3_nt: TGTGCCAGCAGGGAGGGAACTAATGAAAAACTGTTTTTT
cdr3_aa: CASREGTNEKLFF
clone_size: few
j_call: TRBJ1-4
v_call: TRBV21-1
d_call: .

cdr3_nt: TGTGCCAGCACTCAAGGCGCGGGGTACAATGAGCAGTTCTTC
cdr3_aa: CASTQGAGYNEQFF
clone_size: .
j_call: TRBJ2-1
v_call: TRBV27
d_call: .